The sequence of this T cell receptor (beta chain) was determined in a study of T-cell memory formation after mild COVID-19. TCRdb ran MiXCR on the 5' RACE reads and lists one entry per CDR3 protein. Of 250,000 to 400,000 distinct CDR3 sequences in the sample, roughly 13% were seen once. V dropped 7 bases and J dropped 1; count of bases not matched to a gene: 5. CDR1 is SGHRS and CDR2 is YFSETQ in the germline V gene. The CDR3 runs 14 residues. The receptor was isolated from a man younger than 35 who had mild COVID-19 (a few samples of this study predate the infection). Cell type and time point are not known. The material sequenced was PBMCs or a T cell subset sorted from them (not recorded which). This chain uses TRBV5-1 with TRBJ1-1; 9 positions match TRBD1. The CDR3 sequence: CASGLDRGNTEAFF. The CDR3 coding sequence is TGCGCCAGCGGATTGGACAGGGGGAACACTGAAGCTTTCTTT.